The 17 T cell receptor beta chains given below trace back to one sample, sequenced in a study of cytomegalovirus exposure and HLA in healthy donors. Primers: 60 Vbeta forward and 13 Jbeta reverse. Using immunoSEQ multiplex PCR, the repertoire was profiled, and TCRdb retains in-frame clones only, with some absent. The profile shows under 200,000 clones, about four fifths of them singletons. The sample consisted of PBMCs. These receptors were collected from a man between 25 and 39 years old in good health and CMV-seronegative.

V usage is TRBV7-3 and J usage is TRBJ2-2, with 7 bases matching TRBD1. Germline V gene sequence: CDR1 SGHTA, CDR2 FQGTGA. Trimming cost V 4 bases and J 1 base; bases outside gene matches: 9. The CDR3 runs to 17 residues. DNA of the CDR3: TGTGCCAGCAGCTCGACCCGGGACAGAGGGAACACCGGGGAGCTGTTTTTT. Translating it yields CASSSTRDRGNTGELFF.

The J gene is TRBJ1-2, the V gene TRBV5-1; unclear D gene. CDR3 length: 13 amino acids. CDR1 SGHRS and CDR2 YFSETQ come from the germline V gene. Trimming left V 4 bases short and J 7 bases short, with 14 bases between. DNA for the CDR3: TGCGCCAGCAGCCCTACAAGGAGTGGTGGCTACACCTTC. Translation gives CASSPTRSGGYTF.

CDR3 DNA sequence: TGTGCCAGCAGCCAAGGTGCTTCAGCCGGGGAGCTGTTTTTT. Translated: CASSQGASAGELFF. This chain joins TRBV14 and TRBJ2-2, with D unresolved. Between the trimmed V and J ends, which lost 1 base and 6 bases, there was a span of 9 bases. The CDR3 spans 14 residues. Germline CDR1 reads SGHDN; CDR2 reads FVKESK.

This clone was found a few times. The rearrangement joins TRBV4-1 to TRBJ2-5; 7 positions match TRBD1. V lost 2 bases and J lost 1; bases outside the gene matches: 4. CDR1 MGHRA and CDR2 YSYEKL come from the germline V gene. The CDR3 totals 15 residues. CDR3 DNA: TGCGCCAGCAGCCAACCCGGGACAGCCCAAGAGACCCAGTACTTC. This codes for CASSQPGTAQETQYF.

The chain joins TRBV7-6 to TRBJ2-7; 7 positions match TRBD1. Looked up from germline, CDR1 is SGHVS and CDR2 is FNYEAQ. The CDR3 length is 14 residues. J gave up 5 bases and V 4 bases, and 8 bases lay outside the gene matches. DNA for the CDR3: TGTGCCAGCAGCTCAAGGGACAGTCGAGACGAGCAGTACTTC. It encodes CASSSRDSRDEQYF.

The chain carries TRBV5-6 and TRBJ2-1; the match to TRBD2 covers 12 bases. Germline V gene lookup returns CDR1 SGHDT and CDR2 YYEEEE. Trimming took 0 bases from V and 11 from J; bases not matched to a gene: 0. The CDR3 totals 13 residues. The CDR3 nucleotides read TGTGCCAGCAGCTTGGGGACTAGCGGGAAGCAGTTCTTC. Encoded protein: CASSLGTSGKQFF.

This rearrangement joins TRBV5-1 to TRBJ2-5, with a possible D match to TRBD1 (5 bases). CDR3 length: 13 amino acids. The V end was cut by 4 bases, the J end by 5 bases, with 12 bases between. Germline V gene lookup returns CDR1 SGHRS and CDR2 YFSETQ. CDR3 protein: CASSVGPGETQYF. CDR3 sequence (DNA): TGCGCCAGCAGCGTGGGGCCAGGGGAGACCCAGTACTTC.

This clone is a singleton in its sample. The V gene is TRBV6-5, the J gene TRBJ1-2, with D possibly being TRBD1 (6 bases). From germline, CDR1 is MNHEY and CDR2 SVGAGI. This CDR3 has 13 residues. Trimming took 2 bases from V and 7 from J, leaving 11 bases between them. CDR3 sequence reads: CASSYETGSGYTF. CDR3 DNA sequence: TGTGCCAGCAGTTACGAGACAGGCTCTGGCTACACCTTC.

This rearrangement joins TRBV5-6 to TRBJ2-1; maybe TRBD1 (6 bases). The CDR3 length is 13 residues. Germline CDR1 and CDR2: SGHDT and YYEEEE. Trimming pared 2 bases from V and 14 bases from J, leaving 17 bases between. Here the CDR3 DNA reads TGTGCCAGCAGCTTAGGGAATTGGGCAGGGGAGTTCTTC. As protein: CASSLGNWAGEFF.

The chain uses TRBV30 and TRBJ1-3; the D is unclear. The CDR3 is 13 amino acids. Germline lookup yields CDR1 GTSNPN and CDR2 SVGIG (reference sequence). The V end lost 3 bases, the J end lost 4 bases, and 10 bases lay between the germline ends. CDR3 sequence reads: CAWSYEAGNTIYF. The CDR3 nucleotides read TGTGCCTGGAGCTACGAGGCGGGAAACACCATATATTTT.

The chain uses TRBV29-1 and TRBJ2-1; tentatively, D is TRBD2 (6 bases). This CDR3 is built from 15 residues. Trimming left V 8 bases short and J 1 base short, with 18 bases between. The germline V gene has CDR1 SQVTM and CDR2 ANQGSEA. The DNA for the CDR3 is TGCAGCCAAGCGGTCGGGCGGGAATCCTACAATGAGCAGTTCTTC. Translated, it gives CSQAVGRESYNEQFF.

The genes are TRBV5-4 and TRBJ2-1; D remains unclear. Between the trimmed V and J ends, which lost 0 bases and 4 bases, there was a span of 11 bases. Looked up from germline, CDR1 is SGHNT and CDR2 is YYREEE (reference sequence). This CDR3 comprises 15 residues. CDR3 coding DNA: TGTGCCAGCAGCTTGGACAGAGTAGTTTACAATGAGCAGTTCTTC. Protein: CASSLDRVVYNEQFF.

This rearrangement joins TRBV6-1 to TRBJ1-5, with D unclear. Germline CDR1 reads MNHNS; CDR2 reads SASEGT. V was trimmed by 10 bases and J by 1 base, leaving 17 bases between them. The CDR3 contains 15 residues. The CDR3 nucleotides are TGTGCCACCGAGATATTCGGTGTGAGCAATCAGCCCCAGCATTTT. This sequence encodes CATEIFGVSNQPQHF.

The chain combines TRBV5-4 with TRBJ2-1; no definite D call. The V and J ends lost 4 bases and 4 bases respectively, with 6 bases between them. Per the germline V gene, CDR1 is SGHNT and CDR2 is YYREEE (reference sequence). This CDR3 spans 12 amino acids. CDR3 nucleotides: TGTGCCAGCAGCGTGTCTTACAATGAGCAGTTCTTC. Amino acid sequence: CASSVSYNEQFF. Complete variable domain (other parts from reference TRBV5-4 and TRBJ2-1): ETGVTQSPTHLIKTRGQQVTLRCSSQSGHNTVSWYQQALGQGPQFIFQYYREEENGRGNFPPRFSGLQFPNYSSELNVNALELDDSALYLCASSVSYNEQFFGPGTRLTVL.

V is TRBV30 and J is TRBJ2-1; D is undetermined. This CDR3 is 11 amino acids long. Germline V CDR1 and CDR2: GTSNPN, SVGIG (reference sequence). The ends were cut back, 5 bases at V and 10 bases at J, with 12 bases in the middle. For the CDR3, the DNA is TGTGCCTGGGCCTATGTTGAGGAGCAGTTCTTC. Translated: CAWAYVEEQFF.

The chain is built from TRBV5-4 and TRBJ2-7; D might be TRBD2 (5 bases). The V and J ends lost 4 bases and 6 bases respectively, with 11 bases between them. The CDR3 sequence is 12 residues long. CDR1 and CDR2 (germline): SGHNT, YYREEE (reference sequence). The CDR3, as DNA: TGTGCCAGCAGCCCGTCCGAGGGCGAGCAGTACTTC. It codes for CASSPSEGEQYF. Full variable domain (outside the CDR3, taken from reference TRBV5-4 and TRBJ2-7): ETGVTQSPTHLIKTRGQQVTLRCSSQSGHNTVSWYQQALGQGPQFIFQYYREEENGRGNFPPRFSGLQFPNYSSELNVNALELDDSALYLCASSPSEGEQYFGPGTRLTVT.

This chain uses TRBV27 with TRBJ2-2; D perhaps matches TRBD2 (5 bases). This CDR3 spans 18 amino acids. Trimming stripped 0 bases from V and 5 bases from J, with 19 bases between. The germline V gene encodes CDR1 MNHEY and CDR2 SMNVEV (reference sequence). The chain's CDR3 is CASSLSTAALSGTGELFF. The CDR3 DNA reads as TGTGCCAGCAGTTTATCCACGGCAGCCCTTTCGGGGACCGGGGAGCTGTTTTTT.